The 22 T cell receptor beta chains listed next were all sequenced from one sample in a study of Ad26.COV2.S vaccination and SARS-CoV-2 variants (dated by TCRdb to the early 2020s). According to the study, the label for this sample's treatment or condition signals: around 19 received Ad26.COV2.S at low or high dose, single or two shots; roughly five received placebo; per-sample allocation not given. Repertoires of vaccine and placebo recipients were sequenced from samples collected on day 63 after the first injection. The protocol used for the library was the immunoSEQ multiplex PCR assay. TCRdb provides this immuneACCESS table in a form limited to in-frame rearrangements. Some clones are lacking; in checked studies, under half of them reflect an unresolved V gene, and why the rest are absent is not known. The sample has around 450,000 clones on record, 89% of them singletons. Of the sample, 1.5% to 2% is held by the ten largest clones.

The sample here was peripheral blood, taken in a trial of Ad26.COV2.S vaccine versus placebo. The source is a person aged 18-65 years who received the Ad26.COV2.S COVID-19 vaccine or a placebo.

The chain combines TRBV6-5 with TRBJ1-1, with 10 bases aligning to TRBD1. V was clipped by 5 bases and J by 1 base; unmatched bases: 4. Germline CDR1 MNHEY, CDR2 SVGAGI. There are 15 residues in the CDR3. The CDR3 bases are TGTGCCAGCAGTCCCGGGGACAGGGGGAACACTGAAGCTTTCTTT. Amino acids: CASSPGDRGNTEAFF.

In its sample, this clone was seen once. The chain employs TRBV7-2 and TRBJ2-7, with 8 bases aligning to TRBD1. Germline CDR1 SGHTA, CDR2 FQGNSA. The junction had 10 bases not matched to a gene; V was cut back by 5 bases and J by 4 bases. The CDR3 is made up of 15 amino acids. CDR3: CASSPVQGAVYEQYF. The CDR3 DNA reads as TGTGCCAGCAGCCCCGTTCAGGGGGCCGTTTACGAGCAGTACTTC.

This chain connects TRBV5-4 to TRBJ2-1; 13 nucleotides agree with TRBD2. V lost 4 bases, J lost 8 bases, and 6 bases stayed unmatched. The CDR3 consists of 15 residues. Germline loops: CDR1 SGHNT, CDR2 YYREEE (reference sequence). The CDR3 here is CASSQTSGGAYEQFF. CDR3 DNA: TGTGCCAGCAGCCAAACTAGCGGGGGGGCCTATGAGCAGTTCTTC.

This CDR3 reads CASSVKDRTYEQYF. DNA for the CDR3: TGTGCCAGCAGCGTGAAGGACAGAACCTACGAGCAGTACTTC. The V and J genes are TRBV9 and TRBJ2-7; D is perhaps TRBD1 (6 bases). Trimming removed 2 bases from V and 2 bases from J, with 11 bases in between. CDR1 is SGDLS, CDR2 YYNGEE, per germline. The length of the CDR3 is 14 residues. The whole variable domain, filled in from reference TRBV9 and TRBJ2-7, reads DSGVTQTPKHLITATGQRVTLRCSPRSGDLSVYWYQQSLDQGLQFLIQYYNGEERAKGNILERFSAQQFPDLHSELNLSSLELGDSALYFCASSVKDRTYEQYFGPGTRLTVT.

The rearrangement links TRBV24-1 to TRBJ1-5; D unclear. The CDR3 runs 14 residues. V lost 5 bases and J 0 bases, leaving 7 bases between the germline ends. Germline CDR1 KGHDR, CDR2 SFDVKD. CDR3 in amino acids: CATSGGISNQPQHF. The CDR3 nucleotides are TGTGCCACCAGTGGAGGGATTAGCAATCAGCCCCAGCATTTT.

The J gene is TRBJ2-7, the V gene TRBV27; TRBD1 aligns across 8 bases. From germline, CDR1 is MNHEY and CDR2 SMNVEV (reference sequence). The length of the CDR3 is 12 residues. With 4 bases clipped from V and 6 bases from J, the junction kept 2 bases outside the gene matches. CDR3 DNA: TGTGCCAGCAGTTCAACAGGGGGCGAGCAGTACTTC. Translating it yields CASSSTGGEQYF.

V is TRBV28 and J is TRBJ2-4; D is unresolved. The CDR3 is 18 residues long. V was pared by 3 bases and J by 1 base, with 19 bases between. CDR1 is MDHEN, CDR2 SYDVKM, per germline. CDR3 nucleotide sequence: TGTGCCAGCAGTTTCCCGGTAGGTCGAGAGGTGGCCAAAAACATTCAGTACTTC. It is translated as CASSFPVGREVAKNIQYF.

This clone was seen a handful of times. V is TRBV7-9 and J is TRBJ1-4; 7 bases line up with TRBD1. The CDR3 runs to 17 residues. Looked up from germline, CDR1 is SEHNR and CDR2 is FQNEAQ (reference sequence). Losses at the gene ends were 0 bases for V and 8 bases for J; bases not matched to a gene: 12. The CDR3 is CASSLARTGIEGEKLFF. The CDR3 DNA sequence: TGTGCCAGCAGCTTAGCCCGGACAGGTATCGAAGGCGAAAAACTGTTTTTT.

The chain carries TRBV5-1 and TRBJ2-2; D is possibly TRBD1 (7 bases). Germline V gives CDR1 SGHRS, CDR2 YFSETQ. V gave up 4 bases and J gave up 6 bases, with 19 bases separating them. This CDR3 is 16 amino acids long. The CDR3 nucleotides are TGCGCCAGCAGCACCTATCGAGTCAGGGGGGCCGGGGAGCTGTTTTTT. This sequence encodes CASSTYRVRGAGELFF.

This chain connects TRBV4-1 to TRBJ2-1, with 11 bases identical to TRBD2. The CDR3 has 20 residues. Trimming removed 0 bases from V and 0 bases from J; junction bases left unmatched: 10. Germline CDR1 is MGHRA and CDR2 is YSYEKL. The CDR3 here is CASSQEGLAGGASSYNEQFF. The DNA for the CDR3 is TGCGCCAGCAGCCAAGAGGGCCTAGCGGGAGGTGCCAGCTCCTACAATGAGCAGTTCTTC.

This clone was seen only once. The genes are TRBV5-4 and TRBJ2-2; possibly TRBD2 for D (5 bases). Trimming left V 4 bases short and J 1 base short, with 14 bases between. The CDR3 is 16 amino acids. CDR1 is SGHNT and CDR2 is YYREEE in the germline V gene (reference sequence). The CDR3 sequence is CASSPGRRMNTGELFF. For the CDR3, the DNA is TGTGCCAGCAGCCCCGGACGGAGGATGAACACCGGGGAGCTGTTTTTT.

This clone occurred a few times. This chain links TRBV29-1 with TRBJ1-5; 7 nucleotides align to TRBD1. The CDR3 is 14 amino acids. Germline trimming cut 6 bases from V and 0 bases from J; bases unmatched to any gene: 5. The germline gives CDR1 SQVTM, CDR2 ANQGSEA. In nucleotides, the CDR3 is TGCAGCGTACGGGACAGCTATAGCAATCAGCCCCAGCATTTT. This codes for CSVRDSYSNQPQHF.

This sequence joins TRBV19 and TRBJ1-1, with D unclear. V was shortened by 4 bases and J by 3 bases, with 12 bases between the two germline ends. The germline V gene has CDR1 LNHDA and CDR2 SQIVND (reference sequence). The CDR3 consists of 14 residues. DNA for the CDR3: TGTGCCAGTAGTAGAGGACGGTTTTACACTGAAGCTTTCTTT. Encoded protein: CASSRGRFYTEAFF.

V and J are TRBV7-8 and TRBJ1-4, with unresolved D. This CDR3 contains 14 residues. Trimming left V 2 bases short and J 5 bases short, with 9 bases between. Germline V gene lookup returns CDR1 SGHVS and CDR2 FQNEAQ. CDR3 in amino acids: CASSLRGGNEKLFF. The CDR3 nucleotides read TGTGCCAGCAGCTTACGAGGAGGGAATGAAAAACTGTTTTTT.

This clone was found a few times. The CDR3 is CASSSMENQPQHF. The CDR3 DNA reads TGTGCCAGCAGTTCTATGGAGAATCAGCCCCAGCATTTT. The V gene is TRBV6-2 or TRBV6-3, the J gene TRBJ1-5, with D hard to call. Trimming removed 4 bases at V and 4 bases at J, with 8 bases between. Germline-derived CDR1 and CDR2 are MNHEY and SVGEGT. There are 13 residues in the CDR3.

The chain couples TRBV28 to TRBJ1-1, with D perhaps matching TRBD1 (5 bases). The CDR3 extends over 14 amino acids. Trimming cost V 3 bases and J 3 bases, with 11 bases left between them. CDR1 and CDR2 from the germline V gene are MDHEN and SYDVKM. In DNA form, the CDR3 reads TGTGCCAGCAGTTTGGGCGGGACGGACACTGAAGCTTTCTTT. It yields the protein CASSLGGTDTEAFF.

Worth noting for this clone: At the DNA level, this CDR3 is encoded by other sequences in the same sample as well. This rearrangement joins TRBV9 to TRBJ1-1; D is perhaps TRBD1 (5 bases). V was clipped by 3 bases and J by 1 base, with 10 bases between them. The CDR3 extends over 14 amino acids. Germline values: CDR1 SGDLS, CDR2 YYNGEE. The DNA of the CDR3 is TGTGCCAGCAGCGCTCTCGGGGGGAACACTGAAGCTTTCTTT. Amino acids: CASSALGGNTEAFF.

The chain links TRBV5-4 to TRBJ2-6; 11 bases are a match to TRBD1. The V and J ends lost 4 bases and 4 bases, in that order; junction bases with no gene match: 10. Germline V CDR1 and CDR2: SGHNT, YYREEE (reference sequence). CDR3 length equals 18 residues. In DNA, the CDR3 is TGTGCCAGCAGCCCTGGACAGGGGGCCGCAACGGGGGCCAACGTCCTGACTTTC. This translates into CASSPGQGAATGANVLTF.

The CDR3 reads CASSYSLSSGSSYEQYF. CDR3 DNA: TGTGCCAGCAGTTACTCCCTTTCCAGCGGGAGTTCCTACGAGCAGTACTTC. The chain recombines TRBV6-2 or TRBV6-3 with TRBJ2-7; 8 nucleotides agree with TRBD2. This CDR3 has 17 residues. The germline gives CDR1 MNHEY, CDR2 SVGEGT. Germline trimming cut 0 bases from V and 1 base from J; bases unmatched to any gene: 8.

The chain combines TRBV11-2 with TRBJ2-1; tentatively, D is TRBD1 or TRBD2 (5 bases each). V was cut by 3 bases and J by 6 bases, with 12 bases left in between. Germline V gene sequence: CDR1 SGHAT, CDR2 FQNNGV. The CDR3 sequence is 14 residues long. CDR3 in amino acids: CASSFGTTGNEQFF. In nucleotides, the CDR3 is TGTGCCAGCAGCTTCGGGACCACCGGCAATGAGCAGTTCTTC.

The V and J genes are TRBV19 and TRBJ2-1; D unresolved. Trimming pared 4 bases from V and 1 base from J, leaving 14 bases between. The CDR3 spans 16 residues. Germline lookup yields CDR1 LNHDA and CDR2 SQIVND (reference sequence). In DNA form, the CDR3 reads TGTGCCAGTAGTACAATCCACTCGGAATCCTACAATGAGCAGTTCTTC. Encoded protein: CASSTIHSESYNEQFF. The full variable domain, completed using reference TRBV19 and TRBJ2-1, is DGGITQSPKYLFRKEGQNVTLSCEQNLNHDAMYWYRQDPGQGLRLIYYSQIVNDFQKGDIAEGYSVSREKKESFPLTVTSAQKNPTAFYLCASSTIHSESYNEQFFGPGTRLTVL.

V usage is TRBV7-3 and J usage is TRBJ2-2; TRBD2 matches at 8 bases. The germline gives CDR1 SGHTA, CDR2 FQGTGA. The length of the CDR3 is 15 residues. Trimming at V came to 4 bases and at J to 7 bases, leaving 8 bases not matched to a gene. The CDR3 sequence is CASSSGGTRGGELFF. DNA for the CDR3: TGTGCCAGCAGCTCGGGCGGGACTAGAGGCGGGGAGCTGTTTTTT.